This T cell receptor beta chain was sequenced for a study of control samples from healthy donors and cancer patients. Profiling relied on immunoSEQ multiplex PCR, and the TCRdb table lists in-frame clones only, not all of them. This sample has around 6,000 clones, with about two thirds found just once. Germline V gene lookup returns CDR1 SNHLY and CDR2 FYNNEI. Losses at the gene ends were 6 bases for V and 7 bases for J; bases not matched to a gene: 14. This CDR3 contains 16 residues. The material sequenced was formalin-fixed, paraffin-embedded tissue. This chain links TRBV2 with TRBJ1-5; 8 bases align to TRBD1. The sequence was obtained from a male donor with melanoma. DNA for the CDR3: TGTGCCAGCAGCCGAACCCTTAGGACAGGGTACCAGCCCCAGCATTTT. Its translation: CASSRTLRTGYQPQHF.